The entry that follows covers one T cell receptor (beta chain) sequence. As processed by the authors: Amplification of reference gene primers provided the estimated nucleated cell counts. Assay used: immunoSEQ multiplex PCR; TCRdb lists only in-frame clones, some missing. Clone size and the V and J calls come from that table; the DNA yielded D and trimming. The data contain under 350,000 clones, around 87% of them singletons. These data come from a study of blood T cell repertoires in COVID-19. About the study: Researchers got acute and convalescent COVID-19 samples from the United States, Italy and Spain. In each case, the material was cDNA or gDNA derived from T cells, B-cell-depleted T cells, or PBMCs.

V lost 0 bases, J lost 7 bases, and 11 bases lay in between. The CDR3 runs to 15 residues. The germline V gene has CDR1 SGHRS and CDR2 YFSETQ. This chain connects TRBV5-1 to TRBJ1-6; D possibly corresponds to TRBD1 (6 bases). Sequenced: peripheral blood. The sequence was obtained from an older man with acute or convalescent COVID-19. The CDR3 nucleotides read TGCGCCAGCAGCTTGGTCGGGGGGCAAAATTCACCCCTCCACTTT. Its translation is CASSLVGGQNSPLHF. The full variable domain, its missing parts supplied by reference TRBV5-1 and TRBJ1-6, is KAGVTQTPRYLIKTRGQQVTLSCSPISGHRSVSWYQQTPGQGLQFLFEYFSETQRNKGNFPGRFSGRQFSNSRSEMNVSTLELGDSALYLCASSLVGGQNSPLHFGNGTRLTVT.